This T cell receptor beta chain appears in the sequencing data of a study of OX40 agonist ivuxolimab in advanced cancers. Produced via immunoSEQ multiplex PCR; TCRdb's table is partial and in-frame only. The sample includes tens of thousands of clones, approximately 92% seen only once; the top ten take roughly 0.94%. The TCR sequence derives from an adult with an advanced solid tumor such as melanoma, head and neck, liver or kidney cancer. Sequenced material: CD4+ or CD8+ T cells sorted from blood, taken in a trial of the OX40 agonist ivuxolimab.

This CDR3 is CASSSRTGEGNQPQHF. CDR3 nucleotide sequence: TGTGCCAGCAGTTCCCGGACAGGGGAAGGCAATCAGCCCCAGCATTTT. J is TRBJ1-5 and V is TRBV27, with 9 bases aligning to TRBD1. This CDR3 contains 16 residues. V dropped 4 bases and J dropped 2; count of bases not matched to a gene: 6. The germline gives CDR1 MNHEY, CDR2 SMNVEV (reference sequence).